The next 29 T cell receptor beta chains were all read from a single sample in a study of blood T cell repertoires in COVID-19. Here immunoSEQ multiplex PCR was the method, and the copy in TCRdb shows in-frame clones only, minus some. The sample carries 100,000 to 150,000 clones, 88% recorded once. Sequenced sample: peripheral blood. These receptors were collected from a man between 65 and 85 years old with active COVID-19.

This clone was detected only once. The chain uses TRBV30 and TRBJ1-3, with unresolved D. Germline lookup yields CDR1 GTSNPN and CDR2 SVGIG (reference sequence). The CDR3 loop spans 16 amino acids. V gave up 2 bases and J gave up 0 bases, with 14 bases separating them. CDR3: CAWSTIERNSGNTIYF. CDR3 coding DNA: TGTGCCTGGAGTACCATTGAGAGAAACTCTGGAAACACCATATATTTT.

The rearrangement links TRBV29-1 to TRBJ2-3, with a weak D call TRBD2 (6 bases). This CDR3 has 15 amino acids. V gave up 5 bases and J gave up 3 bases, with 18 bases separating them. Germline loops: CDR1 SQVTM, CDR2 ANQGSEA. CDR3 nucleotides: TGCAGCGTTATCCCTCCGGGGGATAGGACAGATACGCAGTATTTT. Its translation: CSVIPPGDRTDTQYF.

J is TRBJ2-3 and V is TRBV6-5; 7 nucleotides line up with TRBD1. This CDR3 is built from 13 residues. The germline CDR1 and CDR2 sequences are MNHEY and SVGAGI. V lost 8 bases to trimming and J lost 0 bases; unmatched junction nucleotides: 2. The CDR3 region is CASGTVSTDTQYF. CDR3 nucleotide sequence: TGTGCCAGCGGGACAGTGAGCACAGATACGCAGTATTTT.

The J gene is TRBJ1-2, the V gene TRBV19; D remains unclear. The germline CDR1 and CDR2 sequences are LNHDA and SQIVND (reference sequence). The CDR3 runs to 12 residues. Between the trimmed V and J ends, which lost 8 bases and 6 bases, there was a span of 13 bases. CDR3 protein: CASGGPLDGYTF. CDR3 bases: TGTGCCAGTGGCGGGCCACTCGATGGCTACACCTTC.

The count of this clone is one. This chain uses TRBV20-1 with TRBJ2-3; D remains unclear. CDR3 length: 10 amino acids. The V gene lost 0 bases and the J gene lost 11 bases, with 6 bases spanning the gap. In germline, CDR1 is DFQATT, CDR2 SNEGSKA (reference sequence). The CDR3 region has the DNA TGCAGTGCTAGAGAGTTCGGGCAGTATTTT. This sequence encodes CSAREFGQYF.

CDR3 coding DNA: TGCGCCAGCAGCTTGGGACGGGATGAAAAACTGTTTTTT. It encodes CASSLGRDEKLFF. The chain combines TRBV5-1 with TRBJ1-4; D uncertain. The CDR3 sequence is 13 residues long. Germline CDR1 SGHRS, CDR2 YFSETQ. Trimming removed 0 bases at V and 6 bases at J, with 6 bases between.

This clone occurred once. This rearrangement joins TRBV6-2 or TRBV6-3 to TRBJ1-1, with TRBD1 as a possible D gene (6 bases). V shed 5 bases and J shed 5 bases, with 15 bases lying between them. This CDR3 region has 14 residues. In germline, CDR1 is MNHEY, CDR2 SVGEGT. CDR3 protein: CASSVTGKGTEAFF. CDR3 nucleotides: TGTGCCAGCAGTGTTACAGGGAAGGGAACTGAAGCTTTCTTT.

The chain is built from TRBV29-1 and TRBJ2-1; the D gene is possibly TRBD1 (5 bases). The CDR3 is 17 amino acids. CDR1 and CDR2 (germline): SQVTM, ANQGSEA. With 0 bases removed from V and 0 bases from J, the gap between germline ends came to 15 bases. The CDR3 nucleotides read TGCAGCGTTGAAGATTTGCGGACACCAAGCTCCTACAATGAGCAGTTCTTC. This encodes CSVEDLRTPSSYNEQFF.

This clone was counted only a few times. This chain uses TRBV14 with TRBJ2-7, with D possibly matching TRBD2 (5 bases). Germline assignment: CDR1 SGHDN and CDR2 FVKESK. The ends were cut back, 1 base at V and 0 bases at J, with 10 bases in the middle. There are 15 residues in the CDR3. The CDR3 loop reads CASSQGGRISYEQYF. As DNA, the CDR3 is TGTGCCAGCAGCCAAGGCGGGCGGATCTCCTACGAGCAGTACTTC.

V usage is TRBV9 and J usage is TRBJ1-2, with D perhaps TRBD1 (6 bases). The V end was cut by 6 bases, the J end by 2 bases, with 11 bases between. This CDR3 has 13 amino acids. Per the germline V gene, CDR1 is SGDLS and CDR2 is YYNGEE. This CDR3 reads CASTPGTNYGYTF. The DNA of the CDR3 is TGTGCCAGCACCCCCGGGACAAACTATGGCTACACCTTC.

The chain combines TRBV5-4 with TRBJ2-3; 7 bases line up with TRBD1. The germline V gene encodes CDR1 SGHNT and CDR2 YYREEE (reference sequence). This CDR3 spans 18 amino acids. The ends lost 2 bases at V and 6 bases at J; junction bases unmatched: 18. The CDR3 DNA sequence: TGTGCCAGCAGCTTACTCGGCTCCGGGACAGAATATGGCGATACGCAGTATTTT. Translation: CASSLLGSGTEYGDTQYF.

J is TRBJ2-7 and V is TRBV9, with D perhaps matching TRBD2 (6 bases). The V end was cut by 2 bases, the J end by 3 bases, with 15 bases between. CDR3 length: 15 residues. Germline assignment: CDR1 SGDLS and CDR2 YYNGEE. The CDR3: CASSVGSQGLYEQYF. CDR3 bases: TGTGCCAGCAGCGTGGGTTCTCAGGGACTCTACGAGCAGTACTTC.

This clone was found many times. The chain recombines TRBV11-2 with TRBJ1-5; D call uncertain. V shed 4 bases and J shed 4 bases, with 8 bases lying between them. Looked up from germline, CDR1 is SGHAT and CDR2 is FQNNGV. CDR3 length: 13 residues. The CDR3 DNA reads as TGTGCCAGCAGCTCCCAGACAAATCAGCCCCAGCATTTT. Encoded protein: CASSSQTNQPQHF.

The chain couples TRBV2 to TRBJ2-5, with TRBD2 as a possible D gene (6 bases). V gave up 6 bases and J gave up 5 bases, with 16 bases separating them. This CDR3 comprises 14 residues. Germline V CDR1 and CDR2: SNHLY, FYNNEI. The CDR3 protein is CASRMGPGGETQYF. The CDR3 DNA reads TGTGCCAGCAGGATGGGCCCTGGGGGGGAGACCCAGTACTTC.

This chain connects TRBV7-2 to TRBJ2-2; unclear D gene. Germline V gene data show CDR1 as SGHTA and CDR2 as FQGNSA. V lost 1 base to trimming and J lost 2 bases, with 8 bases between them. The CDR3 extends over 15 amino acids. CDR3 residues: CASSLGGGNTGELFF. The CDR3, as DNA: TGTGCCAGCAGCTTAGGCGGCGGAAACACCGGGGAGCTGTTTTTT.

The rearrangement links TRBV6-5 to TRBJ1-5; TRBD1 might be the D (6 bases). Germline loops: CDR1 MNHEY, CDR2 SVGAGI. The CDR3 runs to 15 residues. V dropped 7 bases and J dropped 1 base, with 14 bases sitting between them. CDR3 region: CASKDEGHSNQPQHF. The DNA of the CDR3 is TGTGCCAGCAAAGATGAGGGACACAGCAATCAGCCCCAGCATTTT.

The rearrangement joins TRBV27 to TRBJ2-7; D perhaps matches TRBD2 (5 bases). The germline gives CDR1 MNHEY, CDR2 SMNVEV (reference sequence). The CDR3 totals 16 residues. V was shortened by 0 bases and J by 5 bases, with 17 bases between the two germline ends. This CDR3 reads CASSLSRRGSRHEQYF. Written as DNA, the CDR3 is TGTGCCAGCAGTTTATCGCGGCGAGGGAGTAGACACGAGCAGTACTTC.

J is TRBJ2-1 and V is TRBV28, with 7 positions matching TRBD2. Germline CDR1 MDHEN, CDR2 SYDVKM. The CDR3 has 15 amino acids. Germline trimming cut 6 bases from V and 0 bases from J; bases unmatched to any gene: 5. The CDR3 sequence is CASRGGTTSYNEQFF. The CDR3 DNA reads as TGTGCCAGCAGGGGTGGGACTACCTCCTACAATGAGCAGTTCTTC.

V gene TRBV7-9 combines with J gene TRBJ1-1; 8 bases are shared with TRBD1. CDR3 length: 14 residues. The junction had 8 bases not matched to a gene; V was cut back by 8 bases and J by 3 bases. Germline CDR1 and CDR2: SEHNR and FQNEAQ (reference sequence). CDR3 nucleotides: TGTGCCAGCCTACCGGGACAGGAATACACTGAAGCTTTCTTT. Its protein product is CASLPGQEYTEAFF.

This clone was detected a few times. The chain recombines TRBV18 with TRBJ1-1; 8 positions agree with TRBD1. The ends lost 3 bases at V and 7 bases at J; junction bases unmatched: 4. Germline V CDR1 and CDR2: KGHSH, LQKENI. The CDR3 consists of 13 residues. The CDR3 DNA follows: TGTGCCAGCTCACCGACAGGGGATAATGAAGCTTTCTTT. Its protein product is CASSPTGDNEAFF.

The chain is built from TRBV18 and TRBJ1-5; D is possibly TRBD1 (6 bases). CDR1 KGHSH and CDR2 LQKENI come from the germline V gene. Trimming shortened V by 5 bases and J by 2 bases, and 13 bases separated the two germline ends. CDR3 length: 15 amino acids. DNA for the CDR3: TGTGCCAGCTCAGCGGGGGGGCAGGGCAATCAGCCCCAGCATTTT. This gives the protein CASSAGGQGNQPQHF.

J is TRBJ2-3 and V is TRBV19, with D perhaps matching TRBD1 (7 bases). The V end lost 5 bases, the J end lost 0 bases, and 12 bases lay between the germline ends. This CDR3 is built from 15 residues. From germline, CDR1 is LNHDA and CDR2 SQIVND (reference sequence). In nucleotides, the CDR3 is TGTGCCAGTAGTGCGACAGGGACTAGCACAGATACGCAGTATTTT. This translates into CASSATGTSTDTQYF.

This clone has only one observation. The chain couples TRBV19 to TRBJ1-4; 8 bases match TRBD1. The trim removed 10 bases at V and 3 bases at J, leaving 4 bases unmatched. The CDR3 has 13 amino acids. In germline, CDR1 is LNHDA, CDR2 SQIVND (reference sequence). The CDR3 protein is CATQGAPNEKLFF. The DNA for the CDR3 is TGTGCCACCCAGGGGGCGCCTAATGAAAAACTGTTTTTT.

CDR3: CASSLAGPQAGQPQHF. In DNA, the CDR3 is TGTGCCAGCAGCTTAGCGGGGCCCCAGGCAGGTCAGCCCCAGCATTTT. The chain employs TRBV7-2 and TRBJ1-5; D may be TRBD1 (5 bases). V was cut by 0 bases and J by 6 bases, with 15 bases left in between. The germline V gene has CDR1 SGHTA and CDR2 FQGNSA. The CDR3 runs to 16 residues.

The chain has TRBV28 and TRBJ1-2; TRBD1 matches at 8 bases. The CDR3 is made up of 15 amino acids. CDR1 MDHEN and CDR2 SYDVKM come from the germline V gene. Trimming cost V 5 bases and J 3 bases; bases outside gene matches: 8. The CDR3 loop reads CASSPTPGGHYGYTF. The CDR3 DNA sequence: TGTGCCAGCAGTCCCACTCCAGGGGGCCACTATGGCTACACCTTC.

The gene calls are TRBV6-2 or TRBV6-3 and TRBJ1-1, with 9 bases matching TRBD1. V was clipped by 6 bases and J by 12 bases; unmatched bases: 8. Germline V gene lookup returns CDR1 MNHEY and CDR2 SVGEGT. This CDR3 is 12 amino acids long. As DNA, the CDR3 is TGTGCCAGCAGCAAGGGACAGGGTTTGACTTTCTTT. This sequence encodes CASSKGQGLTFF.

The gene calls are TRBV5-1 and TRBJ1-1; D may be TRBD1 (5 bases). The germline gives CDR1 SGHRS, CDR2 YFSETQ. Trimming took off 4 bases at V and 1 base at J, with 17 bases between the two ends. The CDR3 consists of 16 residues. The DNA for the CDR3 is TGCGCCAGCAGCCCTACCTCGGCGGGGCCGAACACTGAAGCTTTCTTT. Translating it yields CASSPTSAGPNTEAFF. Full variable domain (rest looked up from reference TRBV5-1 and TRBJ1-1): KAGVTQTPRYLIKTRGQQVTLSCSPISGHRSVSWYQQTPGQGLQFLFEYFSETQRNKGNFPGRFSGRQFSNSRSEMNVSTLELGDSALYLCASSPTSAGPNTEAFFGQGTRLTVV.

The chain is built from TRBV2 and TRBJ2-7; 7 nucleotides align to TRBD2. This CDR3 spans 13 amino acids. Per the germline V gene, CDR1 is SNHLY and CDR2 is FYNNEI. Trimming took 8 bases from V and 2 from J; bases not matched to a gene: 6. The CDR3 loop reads CASGTGLAYEQYF. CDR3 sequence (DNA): TGTGCCAGCGGAACAGGACTAGCCTACGAGCAGTACTTC.

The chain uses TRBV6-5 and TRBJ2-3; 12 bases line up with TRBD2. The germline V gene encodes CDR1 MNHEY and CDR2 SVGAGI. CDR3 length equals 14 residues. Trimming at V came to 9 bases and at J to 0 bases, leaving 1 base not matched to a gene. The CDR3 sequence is CARGTSGSTDTQYF. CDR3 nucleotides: TGTGCCAGGGGGACTAGCGGGAGCACAGATACGCAGTATTTT.